Listed below are T cell receptor beta chains from one sample, sequenced in a study of shared clonotypes between healthy human individuals. TCRdb's copy holds only in-frame clones and misses some; the assay was immunoSEQ multiplex PCR. Here the sample spans about 1.1 million clones, approximately 80% being singletons. The sample taken for sequencing was memory CD4+ T cells from PBMCs. The receptors were sampled from a man aged 18 to 35 in good health. Some clones in this sample may be carry-over from other donors' samples. Both conserved end residues are part of each CDR3. D genes are given only for firm matches. Expanded clones get a size class; other rows say once, few or many, or leave the size out.

TRBV11-3,TRBJ2-7,.,.,CASSPTSNSYEQYF,TGTGCCAGCTCCCCCACCTCGAATTCCTACGAGCAGTACTTC
TRBV18,TRBJ1-3,.,TRBD1,CASSPFPPGTAKISGNTIYF,TGTGCCAGCTCACCATTCCCGCCCGGGACAGCTAAAATCTCTGGAAACACCATATATTTT
TRBV4-1,TRBJ2-1,.,TRBD2,CASSSPAGTRSREQFF,TGCGCCAGCAGCTCCCCTGCCGGGACTAGAAGTCGTGAGCAGTTCTTC
TRBV21-1,TRBJ1-2,.,.,CASSITNYPATNYGYTF,TGTGCCAGCAGTATAACAAACTACCCCGCAACGAACTATGGCTACACCTTC
TRBV9,TRBJ2-1,.,.,CASSVASQEQFF,TGTGCCAGCAGCGTGGCCTCTCAGGAGCAGTTCTTC
TRBV28,TRBJ1-2,.,.,CASSFSGGKGYGYTF,TGTGCCAGCAGTTTCTCGGGGGGCAAGGGCTATGGCTACACCTTC
TRBV14,TRBJ2-6,.,.,CASSRKQPGSSGANVLTF,TGTGCCAGCAGCCGCAAGCAGCCAGGGAGCTCTGGGGCCAACGTCCTGACTTTC
TRBV10-3,TRBJ2-7,few,.,CAISNRPGGYEQYF,TGTGCCATCAGTAACCGGCCTGGGGGTTACGAGCAGTACTTC
TRBV2,TRBJ1-3,.,TRBD1,CASSAGTGSGNTIYF,TGTGCCAGCAGTGCCGGGACAGGCTCTGGAAACACCATATATTTT
TRBV18,TRBJ2-7,.,.,CASSLSPTGSYEQYF,TGTGCCAGCTCGCTTTCACCAACCGGCTCCTACGAGCAGTACTTC
TRBV5-1,TRBJ2-5,.,.,CASQDNQETQYF,TGCGCCAGCCAGGACAACCAAGAGACCCAGTACTTC
TRBV5-4,TRBJ2-5,.,.,CASSQGQETQYF,TGTGCCAGCAGCCAGGGACAAGAGACCCAGTACTTC
TRBV28,TRBJ2-7,few,TRBD2,CASSSRTSGRYEQYF,TGTGCCAGCAGTTCACGGACTAGCGGGAGGTACGAGCAGTACTTC
TRBV18,TRBJ1-4,.,TRBD1,CASRGQANEKLFF,TGTGCCAGTCGGGGACAGGCCAATGAAAAACTGTTTTTT
TRBV21-1,TRBJ2-7,.,.,CASSKIVQTYEQYF,TGTGCCAGCAGCAAGATCGTTCAGACCTACGAGCAGTACTTC
TRBV6-1,TRBJ2-1,.,.,CASSPRGHEQFF,TGTGCCAGCAGCCCCAGGGGACATGAGCAGTTCTTC
TRBV5-6,TRBJ2-5,.,TRBD2,CASTNQGGAGETQYF,TGTGCCAGCACCAATCAGGGAGGGGCGGGGGAGACCCAGTACTTC
TRBV19,TRBJ1-2,.,.,CASSIWPASNYGYTF,TGTGCCAGTAGTATTTGGCCAGCCTCTAACTATGGCTACACCTTC
TRBV6-1,TRBJ2-1,.,.,CASRLQTSYNEQFF,TGTGCCAGCAGATTGCAGACCTCTTACAATGAGCAGTTCTTC
TRBV18,TRBJ1-2,many,.,CASSPPNQYGYTF,TGTGCCAGCTCACCACCGAACCAATATGGCTACACCTTC
TRBV5-1,TRBJ2-1,.,TRBD2,CASSSSGAGGGGDEQFF,TGCGCCAGCAGCTCCTCCGGGGCGGGAGGTGGAGGGGATGAGCAGTTCTTC
TRBV18,TRBJ1-1,.,.,CASSPDPPGGAEAFF,TGTGCCAGCTCACCCGACCCCCCCGGAGGGGCTGAAGCTTTCTTT
TRBV7-8,TRBJ2-1,.,.,CASSLGTLDEQFF,TGTGCCAGCAGCTTAGGGACCTTGGATGAGCAGTTCTTC
TRBV4-1,TRBJ1-5,few,.,CASSQDLGGPQHF,TGCGCCAGCAGCCAAGATCTTGGGGGGCCCCAGCATTTT
TRBV5-1,TRBJ1-1,.,TRBD1,CASSTTGEGEAFF,TGCGCCAGCAGCACAACAGGGGAGGGTGAAGCTTTCTTT
TRBV2,TRBJ2-3,.,TRBD2,CASKRAGGPDTQYF,TGTGCCAGCAAGAGAGCGGGAGGGCCAGATACGCAGTATTTT
TRBV30,TRBJ1-6,once,.,CAWSVGGHSYNSPLHF,TGTGCCTGGAGTGTAGGGGGGCACTCCTATAATTCACCCCTCCACTTT
TRBV9,TRBJ2-4,.,TRBD2,CASSVEGSGLAGQGAKNIQYF,TGTGCCAGCAGCGTAGAAGGTAGCGGACTAGCGGGCCAAGGGGCCAAAAACATTCAGTACTTC
TRBV19,TRBJ2-5,once,TRBD1,CASSIRTGETQYF,TGTGCCAGTAGTATTAGGACAGGAGAGACCCAGTACTTC
TRBV5-1,TRBJ2-3,.,.,CASNRDGTTDTQYF,TGCGCCAGCAACCGCGACGGGACCACAGATACGCAGTATTTT
TRBV19,TRBJ1-2,.,.,CASARVSPYYGYTF,TGTGCCAGTGCAAGGGTTTCCCCTTACTATGGCTACACCTTC
TRBV5-4,TRBJ2-3,.,TRBD2,CASRRGVREEDTQYF,TGTGCCAGCAGACGCGGGGTGCGGGAGGAAGATACGCAGTATTTT
TRBV5-1,TRBJ2-7,.,TRBD1,CASSSTGQGYEQYF,TGCGCCAGCAGCTCGACGGGACAGGGCTACGAGCAGTACTTC
TRBV28,TRBJ2-7,.,TRBD1,CASAGTGFHEQYF,TGTGCCAGCGCCGGGACAGGGTTCCACGAGCAGTACTTC
TRBV7-3,TRBJ2-3,.,.,CASSLGQGQVSDTQYF,TGTGCCAGCAGCTTAGGTCAGGGGCAGGTCTCAGATACGCAGTATTTT
TRBV6-5,TRBJ1-3,.,.,CASRRYVSGNTIYF,TGTGCCAGCAGACGGTACGTCTCTGGAAACACCATATATTTT
TRBV6-6,TRBJ2-7,.,.,CASSYSTDRWEQYF,TGTGCCAGCAGTTACTCGACTGACCGCTGGGAGCAGTACTTC
TRBV28,TRBJ2-7,.,.,CASSLRYEQYF,TGTGCCAGCAGTTTACGGTACGAGCAGTACTTC
TRBV19,TRBJ1-4,few,.,CASSQRSNEKLFF,TGTGCCAGTAGTCAGAGGTCGAATGAAAAACTGTTTTTT
TRBV27,TRBJ1-5,.,.,CASNYQGAVSQPQHF,TGTGCCAGCAACTATCAGGGTGCCGTGAGTCAGCCCCAGCATTTT
TRBV5-1,TRBJ2-1,once,TRBD2,CASKFSSGSINEQFF,TGCGCCAGCAAATTTTCTAGCGGGAGTATTAATGAGCAGTTCTTC
TRBV19,TRBJ1-2,.,.,CASKRTLNYGYTF,TGTGCCAGCAAACGGACCCTTAACTATGGCTACACCTTC
TRBV7-6,TRBJ2-7,.,TRBD2,CASSPRLAGESYEQYF,TGTGCCAGCAGCCCCCGACTAGCGGGAGAATCCTACGAGCAGTACTTC
TRBV6-1,TRBJ1-4,.,.,CASRAGEKDEKLFF,TGTGCCAGCAGGGCAGGGGAGAAAGATGAAAAACTGTTTTTT
TRBV7-9,TRBJ2-7,.,.,CASNRGLLNNYEQYF,TGTGCCAGCAACCGAGGCCTCTTAAATAATTACGAGCAGTACTTC
TRBV4-3,TRBJ2-7,.,.,CASSQVSERGVYEQYF,TGCGCCAGCAGCCAAGTTTCAGAGAGGGGCGTCTACGAGCAGTACTTC